A single sample gave rise to the 7 T cell receptor beta chains below, sequenced in a study of blood T cell repertoires in COVID-19. The method was immunoSEQ multiplex PCR; TCRdb's version includes in-frame clones alone and lacks a portion of them. The sample holds 30,000 or so clones, roughly 90% seen once. Sequenced: peripheral blood. These receptors came from a middle-aged woman with active or convalescent COVID-19.

This clone has just a few counts. The J gene is TRBJ2-7, the V gene TRBV2; no firm D call. The V end was cut by 2 bases, the J end by 3 bases, with 8 bases between. The germline V gene encodes CDR1 SNHLY and CDR2 FYNNEI. This CDR3 comprises 13 residues. CDR3 DNA: TGTGCCAGCAGTGAAACTGCAAACTACGAGCAGTACTTC. It specifies CASSETANYEQYF.

The J gene is TRBJ1-2, the V gene TRBV6-5; no clear D gene. V was cut by 6 bases and J by 8 bases, with 16 bases left in between. Germline V gives CDR1 MNHEY, CDR2 SVGAGI. CDR3 length: 13 residues. This CDR3 is CASRNKAPGGYTF. CDR3 in DNA: TGTGCCAGCAGAAACAAGGCCCCGGGGGGCTACACCTTC.

The V call is TRBV7-2, the J call TRBJ2-4, with D possibly being TRBD2 (5 bases). Trimming took off 5 bases at V and 0 bases at J, with 14 bases between the two ends. Germline CDR1 and CDR2: SGHTA and FQGNSA. The CDR3 has 16 amino acids. The CDR3 protein is CASSPPGILAKNIQYF. CDR3 DNA sequence: TGTGCCAGCAGCCCTCCCGGGATCCTAGCCAAAAACATTCAGTACTTC.

The genes are TRBV30 and TRBJ1-5, with a weak D call TRBD1 (5 bases). The germline V and J ends were trimmed by 2 bases and 5 bases, with 16 bases remaining between them. Germline assignment: CDR1 GTSNPN and CDR2 SVGIG (reference sequence). This CDR3 contains 15 residues. CDR3 in DNA: TGTGCCTGGAGTCGTTCCCCAGGGCTCCATCAGCCCCAGCATTTT. Its translation is CAWSRSPGLHQPQHF.

The V gene is TRBV5-4, the J gene TRBJ1-1; D not certain. The ends were cut back, 4 bases at V and 1 base at J, with 14 bases in the middle. Germline V lookup: CDR1 SGHNT, CDR2 YYREEE (reference sequence). CDR3 length: 15 amino acids. The CDR3 sequence is CASSDRTTANTEAFF. CDR3 DNA: TGTGCCAGCAGCGACCGGACTACAGCGAACACTGAAGCTTTCTTT.

The chain couples TRBV6-2 or TRBV6-3 to TRBJ1-3; 7 nucleotides align to TRBD1. Per the germline V gene, CDR1 is MNHEY and CDR2 is SVGEGT. This CDR3 is built from 16 residues. The V segment lost 6 bases and the J segment 0 bases; nucleotides outside the gene matches: 8. This CDR3 reads CASSRTGANSGNTIYF. The CDR3 nucleotides read TGTGCCAGCAGCAGGACAGGCGCTAACTCTGGAAACACCATATATTTT.

The chain has TRBV12-5 and TRBJ1-5, with D possibly matching TRBD1 (5 bases). Germline values: CDR1 LGHNT, CDR2 FRNRAP. The V and J ends lost 0 bases and 2 bases respectively, with 11 bases between them. The CDR3 runs to 16 residues. The CDR3 DNA reads TGTGCTAGTGGTTTGGTACGTGGGGCTGGCAATCAGCCCCAGCATTTT. It codes for CASGLVRGAGNQPQHF.